A selection of T cell receptor beta chains follows, all from one sample in a study of cytomegalovirus exposure and HLA in healthy donors. Using immunoSEQ multiplex PCR, the repertoire was profiled, and TCRdb retains in-frame clones only, with some absent. The table lists 150,000 to 200,000 clones, under 80% of them singletons. Material: PBMCs. The receptors derive from a human donor in good health. The CDR3 runs from the conserved cysteine through the conserved F or W. D genes are given only for firm matches. The size of a clone is reported for some rows only, either as once, few or many, or as a class for expanded clones.

j_call,d_call,clone_size,v_call,cdr3_nt,cdr3_aa
TRBJ2-3,TRBD2,few,TRBV29-1,TGCAGCGTCAACGGGGCTAGCGGGGGGGCAAATACGCAGTATTTT,CSVNGASGGANTQYF
TRBJ2-7,.,.,TRBV29-1,TGCAGCGTTGAAGTTGCGATATCGGACGAGCAGTACTTC,CSVEVAISDEQYF
TRBJ1-3,.,.,TRBV7-3,TGTGCCAGCAGCTTAAACAGTCTCCTCTCTGGAAACACCATATATTTT,CASSLNSLLSGNTIYF
TRBJ1-5,.,once,TRBV6-5,TGTGCCAGCAGCCCCAGGGCTTTGGGCAATCAGCCCCAGCATTTT,CASSPRALGNQPQHF
TRBJ1-1,TRBD1,.,TRBV5-1,TGCGCCAGCAGCTCGGGACAGGGGGGCACTGAAGCTTTCTTT,CASSSGQGGTEAFF
TRBJ2-3,.,once,TRBV2,TGTGCCAGCAGTGAAGACAGGGGCACAGATACGCAGTATTTT,CASSEDRGTDTQYF
TRBJ2-7,TRBD1,many,TRBV5-1,TGCGCCAGCAGCTTGGAGTGGGGACAGACAACCTACGAGCAGTACTTC,CASSLEWGQTTYEQYF
TRBJ2-1,.,.,TRBV9,TGTGCCAGCAGACCCCCCGGAGGGGTAAGCAATGAGCAGTTCTTC,CASRPPGGVSNEQFF
TRBJ2-1,.,.,TRBV27,TGTGCCAGCAGTTTATTGGCGGGGGCGGGAAATGAGCAGTTCTTC,CASSLLAGAGNEQFF
TRBJ1-2,.,once,TRBV4-1,TGCGCCAGCAGCCAACTCCGGGGGGGACTCGGTCTGACGGGTGGCTACACCTTC,CASSQLRGGLGLTGGYTF
TRBJ2-5,TRBD2,.,TRBV7-2,TGTGCCAGCAGCTTAGACCATAGCGGGGGGATCCAAGAGACCCAGTACTTC,CASSLDHSGGIQETQYF
TRBJ2-7,TRBD2,.,TRBV11-2,TGTGCCAGCAGTTCTAGCAGGCGGGGGGGGACCTACGAGCAGTACTTC,CASSSSRRGGTYEQYF
TRBJ2-7,.,.,TRBV7-8,TGTGCCAGCAGCTTAATGACAGGCAGAACCCGCTTATACGAGCAGTACTTC,CASSLMTGRTRLYEQYF
TRBJ2-2,.,.,TRBV5-1,TGCGCCAGCAGTCCTCTCGGGACATCGAACACCGGGGAGCTGTTTTTT,CASSPLGTSNTGELFF
TRBJ1-3,.,.,TRBV5-6,TGTGCCAGCAGCCTTCAACAGGGAAACACCATATATTTT,CASSLQQGNTIYF
TRBJ1-1,.,once,TRBV11-2,TGTGCCAGCAGCTTAGACAGGGTTTGGGACACTGAAGCTTTCTTT,CASSLDRVWDTEAFF
TRBJ2-7,.,.,TRBV7-8,TGTGCCAGCAGCTTGAACCCGGAACCCACTACCGACGAGCAGTACTTC,CASSLNPEPTTDEQYF
TRBJ2-1,.,once,TRBV11-2,TGTGCCAGCAGCCGGTTGGCGGAGGCAGACAATGAGCAGTTCTTC,CASSRLAEADNEQFF
TRBJ2-2,.,.,TRBV7-3,TGTGCCAGCAGCGTACAGGGTTACACCGGGGAGCTGTTTTTT,CASSVQGYTGELFF
TRBJ1-1,.,.,TRBV10-3,TGTGCCATCAGTGAAGACAACCGGGGCACTGAAGCTTTCTTT,CAISEDNRGTEAFF
TRBJ1-1,.,.,TRBV19,TGTGCCAGTAGTACCTGGAGGGAGAACACTGAAGCTTTCTTT,CASSTWRENTEAFF
TRBJ1-1,TRBD1,few,TRBV4-3,TGCGCCAGCAGCCAAGATAGGGACAGGGTAGGGAACAACGCTGAAGCTTTCTTT,CASSQDRDRVGNNAEAFF
TRBJ1-1,.,.,TRBV5-5,TGTGCCAGCAGCTTGGCTGAGGGTGGGAACACTGAAGCTTTCTTT,CASSLAEGGNTEAFF
TRBJ1-1,.,.,TRBV2,TGTGCCAGCAGTCAGACAGTAGGTGAAGCTTTCTTT,CASSQTVGEAFF
TRBJ2-7,.,once,TRBV5-1,TGCGCCAGCAGCTTGGGTCGACAGGTGTCCGCCTACGAGCAGTACTTC,CASSLGRQVSAYEQYF
TRBJ2-5,.,.,TRBV27,TGTGCCAGCAGTGGAATAAGGAGGGGGCGTGAGACCCAGTACTTC,CASSGIRRGRETQYF
TRBJ1-1,.,.,TRBV6-1,TGTGCCAGCTTTCGGGACACTGAAGCTTTCTTT,CASFRDTEAFF
TRBJ1-5,TRBD1,.,TRBV6-4,TGTGCCAGCAGGGTTTTGATCTGGGACAGGGTATCTATTAGCAATCAGCCCCAGCATTTT,CASRVLIWDRVSISNQPQHF
TRBJ1-3,.,.,TRBV11-3,TGTGCCAGCAGCCAGACCGGGGAAGGAAACACCATATATTTT,CASSQTGEGNTIYF
TRBJ2-2,TRBD2,few,TRBV19,TGTGCCAGTAGTATGGGGTTGGGGGGGTTGAACACCGGGGAGCTGTTTTTT,CASSMGLGGLNTGELFF
TRBJ2-1,.,.,TRBV4-2,TGTGCCAGCAGCCAATCAGGGGCGCGGGACAATGAGCAGTTCTTC,CASSQSGARDNEQFF
TRBJ2-7,.,.,TRBV25-1,TGTGCCAGCAGTGACGGACAGACCTCCTACGAGCAGTACTTC,CASSDGQTSYEQYF
TRBJ2-1,.,.,TRBV2,TGTGCCAGCAGTGAACCGGTCACCGTATACAATGAGCAGTTCTTC,CASSEPVTVYNEQFF
TRBJ2-5,TRBD2,.,TRBV13,TGTGCCAGCAGCCTTAGCGGGGGGGAAGAGACCCAGTACTTC,CASSLSGGEETQYF
TRBJ1-1,.,.,TRBV18,TGTGCCAGCTCACAAGGACTGATCCTGAACACTGAAGCTTTCTTT,CASSQGLILNTEAFF
TRBJ1-3,.,.,TRBV9,TGTGCCAGCAGCGTAGTTGCGGGGAAAGGAAACACCATATATTTT,CASSVVAGKGNTIYF
TRBJ2-7,.,.,TRBV11-2,TGTGCCAGCAGCTCCTACAGGGGACTTCTCTACGAGCAGTACTTC,CASSSYRGLLYEQYF
TRBJ1-4,.,.,TRBV5-1,TGCGCCAGCAGCTTGATGGGGAGGAGAAAAACTGTTTTT,CASSLMGRRKTVF
TRBJ1-5,.,once,TRBV9,TGTGCCAGCAGCGTAGGCATACTTAGCAATCAGCCCCAGCATTTT,CASSVGILSNQPQHF
TRBJ2-1,TRBD2,.,TRBV11-2,TGTGCCAGCAGCCATCGGACTAGCGATCACAATGAGCAGTTCTTC,CASSHRTSDHNEQFF
TRBJ2-7,.,.,TRBV6-5,TGTGCCAGCAGTTACGAAGGGGCATACGAGCAGTACTTC,CASSYEGAYEQYF
TRBJ2-2,TRBD2,.,TRBV27,TGTGCCAGCAGTCTACGACCTTCTAGCGGGCTAAACACCGGGGAGCTGTTTTTT,CASSLRPSSGLNTGELFF
TRBJ2-3,TRBD2,.,TRBV6-1,TGTGCCAGCAGTGAAGGGGGACTAGCGGGGAGCACAGATACGCAGTATTTT,CASSEGGLAGSTDTQYF
TRBJ1-2,.,.,TRBV9,.,CASSVGTGTGKRCTF
TRBJ2-7,.,.,TRBV7-9,TGTGCCAGCAGCTTCATCGGGTTAAGCTCCTACGAGCAGTACTTC,CASSFIGLSSYEQYF
TRBJ1-1,TRBD1,.,TRBV11-2,TGTGCCAGCAGCTCGACAGGGTTCATGAACACTGAAGCTTTCTTT,CASSSTGFMNTEAFF
TRBJ2-7,TRBD2,few,TRBV19,TGTGCCAGTAGTACCCAGCCGGGACTAGGGTACGAGCAGTACTTC,CASSTQPGLGYEQYF
TRBJ1-1,.,.,TRBV7-2,TGTGCCAGCAGCTTAACAGCCGTGAACACTGAAGCTTTCTTT,CASSLTAVNTEAFF